The 18 T cell receptor beta chains given below trace back to one sample, sequenced in a study of blood T cell repertoires in COVID-19 (dated by TCRdb to 2020 to 2022). Receptor amplification or capture employed the immunoSEQ multiplex PCR assay. TCRdb holds this immuneACCESS table with in-frame rearrangements only. Some clones are missing; in checked studies, unresolved V genes explain under half, and the rest has no known cause. In this sample the table shows 200,000 to 300,000 clones, around four fifths of which occur a single time. The ten largest clonotypes hold 5% to 8% of the sample. The sample taken for sequencing was peripheral blood. These receptors all stem from a woman aged 60-70 years with active or convalescent COVID-19.

V is TRBV5-1 and J is TRBJ1-1; no clear D. The CDR3 sequence is 15 residues long. V was cut by 0 bases and J by 0 bases, with 9 bases left in between. CDR1 and CDR2 from the germline V gene are SGHRS and YFSETQ. For the CDR3, the DNA is TGCGCCAGCAGCTTGGTGGACTTAATGAACACTGAAGCTTTCTTT. Translating it yields CASSLVDLMNTEAFF. Full variable domain (outside the CDR3, taken from reference TRBV5-1 and TRBJ1-1): KAGVTQTPRYLIKTRGQQVTLSCSPISGHRSVSWYQQTPGQGLQFLFEYFSETQRNKGNFPGRFSGRQFSNSRSEMNVSTLELGDSALYLCASSLVDLMNTEAFFGQGTRLTVV.

This chain connects TRBV6-5 to TRBJ2-5; TRBD2 matches 8 bases. The V segment lost 7 bases and the J segment 4 bases; nucleotides outside the gene matches: 8. Looked up from germline, CDR1 is MNHEY and CDR2 is SVGAGI. There are 14 residues in the CDR3. In nucleotides, the CDR3 is TGTGCCAGCACTAAGACTAGCGCGGTAGAGACCCAGTACTTC. Protein: CASTKTSAVETQYF.

The J gene is TRBJ1-1, the V gene TRBV7-9; no clear D. Between the trimmed V and J ends, which lost 2 bases and 1 base, there was a span of 5 bases. There are 13 residues in the CDR3. Germline CDR1 and CDR2: SEHNR and FQNEAQ (reference sequence). The CDR3 coding sequence is TGTGCCAGCAGCTTATCGGGGAACACTGAAGCTTTCTTT. This translates into CASSLSGNTEAFF. Full variable domain (rest looked up from reference TRBV7-9 and TRBJ1-1): DTGVSQNPRHKITKRGQNVTFRCDPISEHNRLYWYRQTLGQGPEFLTYFQNEAQLEKSRLLSDRFSAERPKGSFSTLEIQRTEQGDSAMYLCASSLSGNTEAFFGQGTRLTVV.

V is TRBV19 and J is TRBJ1-5; TRBD1 matches at 8 bases. The germline V gene encodes CDR1 LNHDA and CDR2 SQIVND (reference sequence). Germline trimming cut 1 base from V and 7 bases from J; bases unmatched to any gene: 6. The CDR3 totals 15 residues. CDR3 DNA sequence: TGTGCCAGTAGTATAGGAGGGACAGGCTGGCAGCCCCAGCATTTT. This codes for CASSIGGTGWQPQHF.

The rearrangement joins TRBV10-3 to TRBJ2-2; TRBD2 matches 8 bases. This CDR3 is built from 16 residues. The ends lost 7 bases at V and 5 bases at J; junction bases unmatched: 12. Per the germline V gene, CDR1 is ENHRY and CDR2 is SYGVKD. The CDR3, as DNA: TGTGCCATCACGATAGCGACGGGAGGGTGGACCGGGGAGCTGTTTTTT. Encoded protein: CAITIATGGWTGELFF.

Only one count was recorded for this clone. The chain links TRBV6-4 to TRBJ2-6; 8 bases align to TRBD2. The germline V gene encodes CDR1 MRHNA and CDR2 SNTAGT. The CDR3 length is 18 residues. Losses at the gene ends were 0 bases for V and 0 bases for J; bases not matched to a gene: 4. CDR3 nucleotide sequence: TGTGCCAGCAGTGACTCACCGGGGGGGCCCTCTGGGGCCAACGTCCTGACTTTC. Protein product: CASSDSPGGPSGANVLTF.

The rearrangement joins TRBV5-5 to TRBJ1-4; D ambiguous. CDR1 and CDR2 from the germline V gene are SGHKS and YYEKEE (reference sequence). CDR3 length: 14 amino acids. V lost 4 bases and J lost 2, with 9 bases in between. The CDR3 loop is CASSPGPTNEKLFF. CDR3 nucleotides: TGTGCCAGCAGCCCTGGGCCTACTAATGAAAAACTGTTTTTT. The full variable domain, completed using reference TRBV5-5 and TRBJ1-4, is DAGVTQSPTHLIKTRGQQVTLRCSPISGHKSVSWYQQVLGQGPQFIFQYYEKEERGRGNFPDRFSARQFPNYSSELNVNALLLGDSALYLCASSPGPTNEKLFFGSGTQLSVL.

This clone was picked up one time. The chain carries TRBV5-6 and TRBJ2-7, with TRBD1 matching 9 bases. CDR3 length: 16 residues. Germline V lookup: CDR1 SGHDT, CDR2 YYEEEE. Trimming at V came to 7 bases and at J to 4 bases, leaving 15 bases not matched to a gene. The CDR3 DNA reads as TGTGCCAGCTCACAAGACAGGGGGAGGGGGAGGTACGAGCAGTACTTC. Its protein product is CASSQDRGRGRYEQYF.

This sequence joins TRBV18 and TRBJ2-7, with TRBD1 matching over 7 bases. The germline V gene encodes CDR1 KGHSH and CDR2 LQKENI. J was trimmed by 6 bases and V by 3 bases; bases with no gene match: 8. The CDR3 length is 14 residues. The CDR3 spells CASSPIDRESEQYF. For the CDR3, the DNA is TGTGCCAGCTCACCGATCGACAGGGAATCCGAGCAGTACTTC. The full variable domain, with the rest looked up from reference TRBV18 and TRBJ2-7, is NAGVMQNPRHLVRRRGQEARLRCSPMKGHSHVYWYRQLPEEGLKFMVYLQKENIIDESGMPKERFSAEFPKEGPSILRIQQVVRGDSAAYFCASSPIDRESEQYFGPGTRLTVT.

J is TRBJ2-1 and V is TRBV19; TRBD2 aligns across 8 bases. There are 15 residues in the CDR3. The germline CDR1 and CDR2 sequences are LNHDA and SQIVND (reference sequence). V lost 6 bases to trimming and J lost 6 bases; unmatched junction nucleotides: 10. CDR3 in amino acids: CASRRIGGEGNEQFF. In DNA, the CDR3 is TGTGCCAGTAGGCGGATCGGGGGGGAGGGCAATGAGCAGTTCTTC.

The chain uses TRBV3-1 (or the pseudogene TRBV3-2) and TRBJ1-5; possibly TRBD1 for D (5 bases). The CDR3 consists of 13 residues. Germline V gene lookup returns CDR1 LGHDT and CDR2 YNNKEL (reference sequence). V was shortened by 1 base and J by 8 bases, with 9 bases between the two germline ends. The CDR3, as DNA: TGTGCCAGCAGCCAAGGCAGGGTTAAGCCCCAGCATTTT. Its translation: CASSQGRVKPQHF.

The chain employs TRBV14 and TRBJ2-7; 7 bases align to TRBD1. J gave up 3 bases and V 2 bases, and 4 bases lay outside the gene matches. The CDR3 runs 14 residues. The germline V gene has CDR1 SGHDN and CDR2 FVKESK. The CDR3 DNA reads as TGTGCCAGCAGCCAACAGACAGGGTACTACGAGCAGTACTTC. Translating it yields CASSQQTGYYEQYF.

This sequence joins TRBV10-2 and TRBJ1-4; D uncertain. CDR1 is WSHSY, CDR2 SAAADI, per germline. Between the trimmed V and J ends, which lost 5 bases and 7 bases, there was a span of 11 bases. This CDR3 comprises 13 residues. For the CDR3, the DNA is TGCGCCAGCAGTTCTCAGGTCGGTGAAAAACTGTTTTTT. Translation gives CASSSQVGEKLFF.

J is TRBJ2-2 and V is TRBV3-1 (or the pseudogene TRBV3-2), with 10 nucleotides matching TRBD1. The CDR3 spans 16 residues. CDR1 is LGHDT, CDR2 YNNKEL, per germline (reference sequence). J was trimmed by 4 bases and V by 4 bases; bases with no gene match: 6. CDR3 DNA: TGTGCCAGCAGCCCACCGGGACAGGGGTCCACCGGGGAGCTGTTTTTT. Protein product: CASSPPGQGSTGELFF.

The V and J genes are TRBV7-2 and TRBJ2-5, with D uncertain. V lost 2 bases and J lost 4, with 8 bases in between. The CDR3 is 13 amino acids. Per germline, CDR1 SGHTA and CDR2 FQGNSA. Here the CDR3 DNA reads TGTGCCAGCAGCTTACGAGTCGGAGAGACCCAGTACTTC. Encoded protein: CASSLRVGETQYF.

The DNA of the CDR3 is TGTGCCAGCTCACCAGGACAGGGGGGTGAGACCCAGTACTTC. It codes for CASSPGQGGETQYF. The chain employs TRBV18 and TRBJ2-5; 10 bases are shared with TRBD1. The germline V gene encodes CDR1 KGHSH and CDR2 LQKENI. V lost 2 bases and J lost 5; bases outside the gene matches: 2. This CDR3 contains 14 residues.

This clone was picked up one time. J is TRBJ2-2 and V is TRBV5-1; 11 nucleotides agree with TRBD1. J gave up 2 bases and V 6 bases, and 3 bases lay outside the gene matches. The CDR3 extends over 15 amino acids. Germline V gene data show CDR1 as SGHRS and CDR2 as YFSETQ. The CDR3 region has the DNA TGCGCCAGCATCGGGACAGGGGGTAACACCGGGGAGCTGTTTTTT. This codes for CASIGTGGNTGELFF.

The chain uses TRBV2 and TRBJ2-5; the D gene is possibly TRBD2 (6 bases). The ends were cut back, 5 bases at V and 5 bases at J, with 12 bases in the middle. CDR1 is SNHLY and CDR2 is FYNNEI in the germline V gene. The CDR3 is 13 amino acids. CDR3 bases: TGTGCCAGCAGTCCGGGGGAGGTGGAGACCCAGTACTTC. Encoded protein: CASSPGEVETQYF.